Listed here are 26 T cell receptor beta chains from one sample, sequenced in a study of high-grade serous ovarian cancer treatment subgroups. The tumor samples were collected prior to definitive surgery or chemotherapy. The repertoire was sequenced with immunoSEQ multiplex PCR; TCRdb's copy has only in-frame clones and lacks some. Of around 37,000 clones in the sample, roughly three quarters were seen once. Sample: tumor tissue. The receptors here all came from a human donor with high-grade serous ovarian cancer.

This rearrangement joins TRBV27 to TRBJ2-3, with D perhaps assigned TRBD1 or TRBD2 (5 bases each). Between the trimmed V and J ends, which lost 0 bases and 4 bases, there was a span of 11 bases. The CDR3 runs to 15 residues. Germline CDR1 reads MNHEY; CDR2 reads SMNVEV (reference sequence). Here the CDR3 DNA reads TGTGCCAGCAGTTTATCCCCCGGGGCTCCAGATACGCAGTATTTT. Its protein is CASSLSPGAPDTQYF.

The rearrangement uses TRBV6-5 and TRBJ1-5; 8 bases are a match to TRBD1. Germline V gene sequence: CDR1 MNHEY, CDR2 SVGAGI. The junction had 4 bases not matched to a gene; V was cut back by 0 bases and J by 6 bases. The CDR3 is 15 amino acids. CDR3: CASSYSRDRSQPQHF. CDR3 bases: TGTGCCAGCAGTTACTCGAGGGACAGGAGTCAGCCCCAGCATTTT.

The gene calls are TRBV10-1 and TRBJ1-5; maybe TRBD1 (6 bases). This CDR3 has 16 residues. Germline CDR1 and CDR2: WNHNN and SYGVQD (reference sequence). V dropped 7 bases and J dropped 6 bases, with 22 bases sitting between them. The chain's CDR3 is CASIRPRPRGFQPQHF. The CDR3 region has the DNA TGCGCCAGCATCCGACCCAGGCCAAGGGGGTTTCAGCCCCAGCATTTT.

This clone appeared once. The rearrangement links TRBV4-1 to TRBJ1-5, with D tentatively TRBD1 (5 bases). Germline V gives CDR1 MGHRA, CDR2 YSYEKL. CDR3 length: 16 residues. The V gene lost 5 bases and the J gene lost 6 bases, with 20 bases spanning the gap. The CDR3 DNA reads as TGCGCCAGCAGCAGCGACGTACAGGCGGGGGGTCAGCCCCAGCATTTT. It translates to CASSSDVQAGGQPQHF.

The chain carries TRBV7-8 and TRBJ1-2; TRBD1 might be the D (5 bases). The CDR3 extends over 17 amino acids. V lost 5 bases, J lost 2 bases, and 21 bases lay in between. Germline-derived CDR1 and CDR2 are SGHVS and FQNEAQ. The CDR3 spells CASSPAGTANMNYGYTF. The CDR3 coding sequence is TGTGCCAGCAGCCCGGCCGGGACGGCCAACATGAACTATGGCTACACCTTC.

The sample holds a few counts of this clone. The rearrangement links TRBV7-9 to TRBJ2-2; tentatively, D is TRBD2 (6 bases). The germline V gene encodes CDR1 SEHNR and CDR2 FQNEAQ (reference sequence). This CDR3 spans 16 amino acids. V shed 5 bases and J shed 9 bases, with 22 bases lying between them. CDR3 sequence (DNA): TGTGCCAGCAGCCCGGGCGGCGGAAGGCGGGGCCGGGAGCTGTTTTTT. This codes for CASSPGGGRRGRELFF.

This clone was picked up a small number of times. The chain uses TRBV7-3 and TRBJ2-1; 9 nucleotides align to TRBD1. This CDR3 has 14 amino acids. Germline V gives CDR1 SGHTA, CDR2 FQGTGA. The ends lost 1 base at V and 8 bases at J; junction bases unmatched: 3. The CDR3, as DNA: TGTGCCAGCAGCTTAATACAGGGGGCCGATGAGCAGTTCTTC. This gives the protein CASSLIQGADEQFF.

The chain joins TRBV10-3 to TRBJ2-7; 7 nucleotides align to TRBD2. V dropped 6 bases and J dropped 6; count of bases not matched to a gene: 11. The germline CDR1 and CDR2 sequences are ENHRY and SYGVKD. CDR3 length equals 14 residues. DNA for the CDR3: TGTGCCATCAGCTACTCCTACGGGGAGGGCGAGCAGTACTTC. It specifies CAISYSYGEGEQYF.

The V call is TRBV4-3, the J call TRBJ2-1; D is unclear. V was cut by 0 bases and J by 3 bases, with 18 bases left in between. The germline CDR1 and CDR2 sequences are LGHNA and YSLEER. The CDR3 extends over 18 amino acids. The CDR3 loop is CASSQDRASRRYYNEQFF. In DNA form, the CDR3 reads TGCGCCAGCAGCCAAGATCGGGCCAGCCGGCGATACTACAATGAGCAGTTCTTC.

The chain joins TRBV10-3 to TRBJ2-5; 7 bases agree with TRBD1. This CDR3 is built from 15 residues. J was trimmed by 5 bases and V by 4 bases; bases with no gene match: 10. Germline V gives CDR1 ENHRY, CDR2 SYGVKD. CDR3 residues: CAISGSTGLRETQYF. The CDR3, as DNA: TGTGCCATCAGTGGATCGACAGGGTTGCGGGAGACCCAGTACTTC.

The V and J genes are TRBV5-4 and TRBJ2-2; D might be TRBD2 (6 bases). V lost 7 bases and J lost 2, with 6 bases in between. The CDR3 length is 12 residues. Looked up from germline, CDR1 is SGHNT and CDR2 is YYREEE (reference sequence). This CDR3 is CASGLNTGELFF. In DNA form, the CDR3 reads TGTGCCAGCGGACTAAACACCGGGGAGCTGTTTTTT.

This CDR3 is CASSQDNGGTGELFF. The DNA for the CDR3 is TGCGCCAGCAGCCAAGATAACGGGGGGACCGGGGAGCTGTTTTTT. V usage is TRBV4-1 and J usage is TRBJ2-2, with 7 positions matching TRBD2. This CDR3 is built from 15 residues. Germline values: CDR1 MGHRA, CDR2 YSYEKL. The V gene end was trimmed by 0 bases and the J gene end by 5 bases; junction bases not matched to a gene: 3.

The chain has TRBV11-3 and TRBJ1-4, with 7 nucleotides matching TRBD1. Trimming removed 5 bases from V and 0 bases from J; junction bases left unmatched: 6. The CDR3 contains 16 residues. CDR1 and CDR2 (germline): SGHNT, YENEEA. The chain's CDR3 is CASSPGTDATNEKLFF. Here the CDR3 DNA reads TGTGCCAGCAGCCCCGGGACAGATGCAACTAATGAAAAACTGTTTTTT. The full variable domain, rest sourced from reference TRBV11-3 and TRBJ1-4, is EAGVVQSPRYKIIEKKQPVAFWCNPISGHNTLYWYLQNLGQGPELLIRYENEEAVDDSQLPKDRFSAERLKGVDSTLKIQPAELGDSAVYLCASSPGTDATNEKLFFGSGTQLSVL.

V is TRBV19 and J is TRBJ2-1, with a tentative D call TRBD2 (6 bases). V was pared by 4 bases and J by 4 bases, with 17 bases between. The CDR3 spans 16 residues. Germline-derived CDR1 and CDR2 are LNHDA and SQIVND (reference sequence). The CDR3 spells CASSKRRRDWYNEQFF. In DNA form, the CDR3 reads TGTGCCAGTAGTAAAAGGAGGCGGGATTGGTACAATGAGCAGTTCTTC.

This clone occurred once. J is TRBJ2-7 and V is TRBV9, with 7 bases identical to TRBD1. The V gene end was trimmed by 5 bases and the J gene end by 5 bases; junction bases not matched to a gene: 13. The CDR3 covers 15 residues. Germline V gene sequence: CDR1 SGDLS, CDR2 YYNGEE. The CDR3 nucleotides read TGTGCCAGCAGGGACTTGGACAGGTGGAATCACGAGCAGTACTTC. Amino acid sequence: CASRDLDRWNHEQYF.

The chain carries TRBV18 and TRBJ2-6; D ambiguous. Germline-derived CDR1 and CDR2 are KGHSH and LQKENI. The CDR3 contains 14 residues. Trimming cost V 3 bases and J 1 base, with 4 bases left between them. CDR3 sequence reads: CASSPESGANVLTF. CDR3 in DNA: TGTGCCAGCTCACCGGAGTCTGGGGCCAACGTCCTGACTTTC.

This clone was recorded only once. This rearrangement joins TRBV5-4 to TRBJ2-5; TRBD2 agrees at 7 bases. V lost 1 base and J lost 5; bases outside the gene matches: 8. The CDR3 totals 15 residues. Germline V CDR1 and CDR2: SGHNT, YYREEE (reference sequence). The CDR3 coding sequence is TGTGCCAGCAGCTTGAAGTCTGCGGGAGTGGAGACCCAGTACTTC. The encoded protein is CASSLKSAGVETQYF. Using reference TRBV5-4 and TRBJ2-5 for the parts outside the CDR3, the full variable domain is ETGVTQSPTHLIKTRGQQVTLRCSSQSGHNTVSWYQQALGQGPQFIFQYYREEENGRGNFPPRFSGLQFPNYSSELNVNALELDDSALYLCASSLKSAGVETQYFGPGTRLLVL.

V gene TRBV7-8 combines with J gene TRBJ1-1; weak D call: TRBD1 (6 bases). The CDR3 sequence is 15 residues long. Looked up from germline, CDR1 is SGHVS and CDR2 is FQNEAQ. Trimming took off 4 bases at V and 0 bases at J, with 12 bases between the two ends. The DNA for the CDR3 is TGTGCCAGCAGCTCAGGGGCCAACCTGAACACTGAAGCTTTCTTT. It yields the protein CASSSGANLNTEAFF.

This chain connects TRBV6-5 to TRBJ2-3; 10 bases line up with TRBD2. Germline V gene data show CDR1 as MNHEY and CDR2 as SVGAGI. The CDR3 runs 14 residues. The V and J ends lost 4 bases and 5 bases, in that order; junction bases with no gene match: 3. CDR3 DNA: TGTGCCAGCAGTTGCGCTAGCGGGAGAGATACGCAGTATTTT. Translation: CASSCASGRDTQYF.

The genes are TRBV18 and TRBJ2-7; tentatively, D is TRBD1 (5 bases). V lost 3 bases and J lost 5, with 14 bases in between. Germline V gene data show CDR1 as KGHSH and CDR2 as LQKENI. This CDR3 spans 14 amino acids. CDR3 protein: CASSPRARPHEQYF. CDR3 sequence (DNA): TGTGCCAGCTCACCCAGGGCGAGACCCCACGAGCAGTACTTC.

V gene TRBV29-1 combines with J gene TRBJ1-2; 10 bases map to TRBD1. This CDR3 is 14 amino acids long. Trimming took 7 bases from V and 7 from J; bases not matched to a gene: 12. Germline lookup yields CDR1 SQVTM and CDR2 ANQGSEA. CDR3 nucleotides: TGCAGCGCGTTTCTCCGGGACAGGGGTCTTGGCTACACCTTC. This codes for CSAFLRDRGLGYTF.

The rearrangement links TRBV27 to TRBJ2-7; D is uncertain. This CDR3 comprises 13 residues. CDR1 is MNHEY and CDR2 is SMNVEV in the germline V gene (reference sequence). V shed 3 bases and J shed 4 bases, with 10 bases lying between them. The CDR3 loop is CASSFGPSYEQYF. The CDR3 nucleotides read TGTGCCAGCAGTTTCGGTCCATCTTACGAGCAGTACTTC.

V gene TRBV5-6 combines with J gene TRBJ2-2, with unresolved D. Per germline, CDR1 SGHDT and CDR2 YYEEEE. Trimming left V 6 bases short and J 4 bases short, with 16 bases between. The CDR3 contains 15 residues. The CDR3 protein is CASMAVRAVTGELFF. CDR3 in DNA: TGTGCCAGCATGGCGGTAAGGGCCGTCACCGGGGAGCTGTTTTTT.

V gene TRBV11-3 combines with J gene TRBJ2-3; the match to TRBD2 covers 8 bases. With 4 bases clipped from V and 14 bases from J, the junction kept 11 bases outside the gene matches. The CDR3 is 13 amino acids. Germline lookup yields CDR1 SGHNT and CDR2 YENEEA. CDR3 DNA: TGTGCCAGCAGCTATCCCAGCGGGAGTTTTACGTATTTT. As protein: CASSYPSGSFTYF.

This clone was counted between two and nine times. The V call is TRBV7-8, the J call TRBJ2-7, with D hard to call. Trimming shortened V by 5 bases and J by 5 bases, and 7 bases separated the two germline ends. Per the germline V gene, CDR1 is SGHVS and CDR2 is FQNEAQ. The length of the CDR3 is 11 residues. The CDR3 sequence: CASSPSHEQYF. The DNA of the CDR3 is TGTGCCAGCAGCCCATCCCACGAGCAGTACTTC.

This rearrangement joins TRBV5-1 to TRBJ2-3; a weak D match, TRBD2 (5 bases). CDR1 is SGHRS, CDR2 YFSETQ, per germline. The V end was cut by 3 bases, the J end by 0 bases, with 17 bases between. This CDR3 is 17 amino acids long. The chain's CDR3 is CASSSPLETSSTDTQYF. The DNA of the CDR3 is TGCGCCAGCAGCTCGCCACTAGAAACCTCTAGCACAGATACGCAGTATTTT.